This TCR beta chain stems from a study of blood T cell repertoires in COVID-19. About the study: Both acute and convalescent COVID-19 samples were obtained from the United States, Italy and Spain.

The germline V gene encodes CDR1 MNHEY and CDR2 SVGEGT. The CDR3 totals 13 residues. Trimming pared 6 bases from V and 2 bases from J, leaving 7 bases between. TCRdb's table, derived via immunoSEQ multiplex PCR, lists solely in-frame clones and lacks some. The sample carries approximately 280,000 clones, over 75% recorded once. This receptor was taken from a woman aged 55 to 70 with acute or convalescent COVID-19. The sample was peripheral blood. The V call is TRBV6-2 or TRBV6-3, the J call TRBJ1-4; D is unclear. CDR3 coding DNA: TGTGCCAGCAGCCTAGAGACTAATGAAAAACTGTTTTTT. Its translation: CASSLETNEKLFF.